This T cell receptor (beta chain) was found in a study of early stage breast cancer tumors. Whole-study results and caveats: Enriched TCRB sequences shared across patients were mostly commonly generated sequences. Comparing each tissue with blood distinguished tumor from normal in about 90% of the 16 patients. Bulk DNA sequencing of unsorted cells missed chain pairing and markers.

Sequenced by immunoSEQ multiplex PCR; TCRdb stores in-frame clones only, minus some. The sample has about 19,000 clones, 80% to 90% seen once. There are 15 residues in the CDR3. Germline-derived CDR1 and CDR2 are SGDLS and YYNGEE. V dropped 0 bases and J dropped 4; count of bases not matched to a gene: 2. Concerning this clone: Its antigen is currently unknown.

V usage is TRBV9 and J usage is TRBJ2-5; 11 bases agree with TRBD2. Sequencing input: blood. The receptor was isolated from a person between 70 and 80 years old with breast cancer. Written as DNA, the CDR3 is TGTGCCAGCAGCGTAGTAGCGGGGGGGCCAGAGACCCAGTACTTC. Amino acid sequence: CASSVVAGGPETQYF.